The TCR beta chain under discussion was sequenced for a study of blood T cell repertoires in COVID-19. Produced via immunoSEQ multiplex PCR; TCRdb's table is partial and in-frame only. This sample has some 260,000 clones; 80% to 90% occur once, and the top ten carry under 2%. In germline, CDR1 is ENHRY, CDR2 SYGVKD. Losses at the gene ends were 2 bases for V and 5 bases for J; bases not matched to a gene: 1. The CDR3 sequence is 13 residues long. In the case of this clone: Other DNA sequences from this sample encode an identical CDR3 as well.

This chain uses TRBV10-3 with TRBJ2-5, with 8 bases matching TRBD2. The source is a man between 35 and 55 years old who had recovered from COVID-19. Sequenced sample: PBMCs or T cells enriched from blood (not recorded which). CDR3 in amino acids: CAISEPGGETQYF. The CDR3 bases are TGTGCCATCAGTGAGCCGGGGGGGGAGACCCAGTACTTC.